The clone carrying this TCR beta chain came up many times. The data stem from a study of T cells in Graves' hyperthyroidism and ophthalmopathy. The wider study: Peripheral blood samples were taken at initial diagnosis, prior to any treatment.

Exclusion of a patient resulted from uncontrolled infection, other autoimmune disease, pregnancy or lactation. PBMCs stemmed from under 11 ml fresh peripheral blood. Regions amplified from RNA transcripts were the TCR beta CDR3 regions. HTBI primers were the set used in a first-round RT-PCR of the TCR CDR3. Via MiXCR, TCRdb re-called the multiplex PCR reads, giving one row per CDR3 protein. The sample records around 440,000 distinct CDR3 sequences, around 14% being singletons. Germline values: CDR1 SEHNR, CDR2 FQNEAQ (reference sequence). V was trimmed by 5 bases and J by 0 bases, leaving 10 bases between them. This CDR3 contains 15 residues.

What was sequenced was blood. The chain employs TRBV7-9 and TRBJ1-4; unclear D gene. The TCR comes from a woman between 18 and 30 years old with Graves' hyperthyroidism. The CDR3 is CASSRTFATNEKLFF. The CDR3 DNA reads as TGTGCCAGCAGCCGGACGTTTGCAACTAATGAAAAACTGTTTTTT.